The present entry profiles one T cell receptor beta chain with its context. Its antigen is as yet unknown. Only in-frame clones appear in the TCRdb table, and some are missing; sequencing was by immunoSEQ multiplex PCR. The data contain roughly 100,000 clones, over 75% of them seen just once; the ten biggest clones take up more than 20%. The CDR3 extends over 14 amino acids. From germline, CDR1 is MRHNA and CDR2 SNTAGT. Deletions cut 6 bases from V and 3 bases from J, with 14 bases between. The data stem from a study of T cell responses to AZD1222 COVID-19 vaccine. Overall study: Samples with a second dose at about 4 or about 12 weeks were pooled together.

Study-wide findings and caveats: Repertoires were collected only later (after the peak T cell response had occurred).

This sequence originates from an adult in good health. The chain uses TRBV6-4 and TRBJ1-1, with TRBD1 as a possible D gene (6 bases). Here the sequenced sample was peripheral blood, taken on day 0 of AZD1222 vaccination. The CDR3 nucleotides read TGTGCCAGCAGGGTTGGGGGGCCCGACACTGAAGCTTTCTTT. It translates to CASRVGGPDTEAFF.